These 15 T cell receptor beta chains originate from one sample sequenced in a study of blood T cell repertoires in COVID-19. Produced via immunoSEQ multiplex PCR; TCRdb's table is partial and in-frame only. The sample lists approximately 200,000 clones, more than 80% seen once, with around a tenth in the top ten. The specimen was PBMCs or T cells enriched from blood (not recorded which). Receptors originate from a man between 35 and 55 years old who had recovered from COVID-19.

This chain joins TRBV7-3 and TRBJ2-2, with no clear D. Looked up from germline, CDR1 is SGHTA and CDR2 is FQGTGA. The CDR3 consists of 15 residues. The V end lost 3 bases, the J end lost 4 bases, and 12 bases lay between the germline ends. The CDR3 loop is CASSFDSTPTGELFF. Written as DNA, the CDR3 is TGTGCCAGCAGCTTCGACTCTACCCCCACCGGGGAGCTGTTTTTT.

Concerning this clone: At the DNA level, this CDR3 is encoded by other sequences in the same sample as well. The chain combines TRBV6-5 with TRBJ1-1; weak D call: TRBD1 (5 bases). CDR3 length: 12 residues. The germline gives CDR1 MNHEY, CDR2 SVGAGI. The V end was cut by 5 bases, the J end by 5 bases, with 9 bases between. CDR3 region: CASSRGGTEAFF. Written as DNA, the CDR3 is TGTGCCAGCAGTCGGGGGGGGACTGAAGCTTTCTTT.

This clone has a single count. Different DNA sequences within this sample yield the same CDR3. The chain joins TRBV3-1 (or the pseudogene TRBV3-2) to TRBJ1-2; D call uncertain. Germline loops: CDR1 LGHDT, CDR2 YNNKEL (reference sequence). This CDR3 contains 12 residues. Trimming pared 3 bases from V and 8 bases from J, leaving 10 bases between. This CDR3 reads CASSHLRRGYTF. The CDR3 region has the DNA TGTGCCAGCAGCCATCTGAGGCGGGGCTACACCTTC.

The chain combines TRBV11-2 with TRBJ2-3; 8 positions match TRBD2. CDR1 is SGHAT and CDR2 is FQNNGV in the germline V gene. V shed 0 bases, J shed 8 bases, and the junction held 7 bases outside the gene matches. This CDR3 is 15 amino acids long. The CDR3 loop reads CASSLDPGGAGTQYF. CDR3 nucleotide sequence: TGTGCCAGCAGCTTAGATCCGGGGGGGGCCGGTACGCAGTATTTT.

This chain connects TRBV19 to TRBJ2-1; D is possibly TRBD1 (6 bases). Germline V gene data show CDR1 as LNHDA and CDR2 as SQIVND (reference sequence). The CDR3 contains 15 residues. The V end lost 6 bases, the J end lost 0 bases, and 12 bases lay between the germline ends. The CDR3 DNA is TGTGCCAGTAGAGGACAGTGGAGCTCCTACAATGAGCAGTTCTTC. This sequence encodes CASRGQWSSYNEQFF.

This chain connects TRBV5-8 to TRBJ2-7; the match to TRBD2 covers 11 bases. V lost 3 bases to trimming and J lost 1 base; unmatched junction nucleotides: 3. The germline V gene has CDR1 SGHTS and CDR2 YDEGEE. The CDR3 is made up of 15 amino acids. CDR3 DNA sequence: TGTGCCAGCAGCTGGGGACTAGCGGATTCCTACGAGCAGTACTTC. Its protein product is CASSWGLADSYEQYF.

This clone appeared a few times. The chain couples TRBV11-2 to TRBJ1-1; the D gene is possibly TRBD1 (5 bases). Germline CDR1 and CDR2: SGHAT and FQNNGV. The CDR3 loop spans 14 amino acids. The germline V and J ends were trimmed by 2 bases and 1 base, with 8 bases remaining between them. CDR3 DNA sequence: TGTGCCAGCAGCTTATATACAGGGAACACTGAAGCTTTCTTT. Translating it yields CASSLYTGNTEAFF.

This chain links TRBV10-3 with TRBJ2-1, with 11 bases identical to TRBD2. The trim removed 6 bases at V and 9 bases at J, leaving 4 bases unmatched. From germline, CDR1 is ENHRY and CDR2 SYGVKD. The CDR3 consists of 13 residues. As DNA, the CDR3 is TGTGCCATCAGGTCTAGCGGGAGGAGTGAGCAGTTCTTC. Its protein is CAIRSSGRSEQFF.

This clone was recorded only once. The genes are TRBV5-6 and TRBJ1-2; D is undetermined. Germline V gives CDR1 SGHDT, CDR2 YYEEEE. Trimming removed 4 bases at V and 8 bases at J, with 12 bases between. The CDR3 consists of 12 residues. The CDR3 protein is CASSPRYGGYTF. Written as DNA, the CDR3 is TGTGCCAGCAGCCCTAGGTATGGCGGCTACACCTTC.

The rearrangement uses TRBV27 and TRBJ2-7; D possibly corresponds to TRBD1 (5 bases). Trimming left V 5 bases short and J 2 bases short, with 16 bases between. Germline assignment: CDR1 MNHEY and CDR2 SMNVEV (reference sequence). This CDR3 comprises 15 residues. This CDR3 is CASSHRQGATYEQYF. CDR3 DNA sequence: TGTGCCAGCAGTCACCGGCAGGGTGCGACCTACGAGCAGTACTTC.

V is TRBV5-1 and J is TRBJ2-7, with TRBD2 matching 8 bases. The CDR3 is 14 amino acids. CDR1 and CDR2 (germline): SGHRS, YFSETQ. Trimming at V came to 0 bases and at J to 3 bases, leaving 2 bases not matched to a gene. DNA for the CDR3: TGCGCCAGCAGCTTGGCAAGCGGGGGCTACGAGCAGTACTTC. The encoded protein is CASSLASGGYEQYF.

The V call is TRBV29-1, the J call TRBJ1-1; possibly TRBD1 for D (6 bases). Germline assignment: CDR1 SQVTM and CDR2 ANQGSEA. The CDR3 runs 15 residues. Deletions cut 7 bases from V and 1 base from J, with 19 bases between. The CDR3 region is CSEAPGQRKNTEAFF. DNA for the CDR3: TGCAGCGAAGCTCCGGGACAACGCAAGAACACTGAAGCTTTCTTT.

The genes are TRBV19 and TRBJ1-2; no firm D call. The length of the CDR3 is 15 residues. The V gene lost 0 bases and the J gene lost 5 bases, with 13 bases spanning the gap. Germline-derived CDR1 and CDR2 are LNHDA and SQIVND (reference sequence). The DNA of the CDR3 is TGTGCCAGTAGTATAGAACCCAGGCAACCATATGGCTACACCTTC. Protein sequence: CASSIEPRQPYGYTF.

V and J are TRBV5-1 and TRBJ1-4, with 7 bases matching TRBD1. The V and J ends lost 5 bases and 8 bases, in that order; junction bases with no gene match: 6. The length of the CDR3 is 13 residues. CDR1 and CDR2 from the germline V gene are SGHRS and YFSETQ. The CDR3 protein is CASSGTAAEKLFF. The DNA for the CDR3 is TGCGCCAGCAGTGGGACAGCGGCGGAAAAACTGTTTTTT.

J is TRBJ2-1 and V is TRBV4-1, with 7 bases lining up with TRBD1. V lost 1 base and J lost 4; bases outside the gene matches: 4. The V gene's germline CDR1 is MGHRA and CDR2 YSYEKL. The length of the CDR3 is 15 residues. The CDR3 bases are TGCGCCAGCAGCCAAGCGGGACAGAAATACAATGAGCAGTTCTTC. As protein: CASSQAGQKYNEQFF.